Below, 18 T cell receptor beta chains from the same sample are listed, as sequenced in a study of T cell repertoires in cytomegalovirus infection. TCRdb ran MiXCR on the reads and lists one entry per CDR3 protein. This table holds 350,000 to 550,000 distinct CDR3 sequences, around 32% found once. The sequenced sample consisted of PBMCs. The receptors were sampled from a human donor in good health (CMV status not recorded). Some clones in this sample may be carry-over from other donors' samples.

V usage is TRBV7-2 and J usage is TRBJ1-1; D is possibly TRBD1 (5 bases). Trimming pared 2 bases from V and 7 bases from J, leaving 20 bases between. The CDR3 spans 16 residues. Per germline, CDR1 SGHTA and CDR2 FQGNSA. This CDR3 reads CASSLTHWGHQSEAFF. The CDR3 coding sequence is TGTGCCAGCAGCTTAACTCACTGGGGCCACCAAAGTGAAGCTTTCTTT.

The chain has TRBV2 and TRBJ2-1, with 11 bases identical to TRBD2. Losses at the gene ends were 8 bases for V and 5 bases for J; bases not matched to a gene: 8. This CDR3 comprises 15 residues. Germline CDR1 SNHLY, CDR2 FYNNEI. The CDR3: CASGTSGGRHNEQFF. CDR3 in DNA: TGTGCCAGCGGCACTAGCGGGGGTCGCCACAATGAGCAGTTCTTC.

This clonotype was seen once. The CDR3 nucleotides read TGTGCCAGCAGCCAAGATAGGGCCATCCAAGATACGCAGTATTTT. The encoded protein is CASSQDRAIQDTQYF. This sequence joins TRBV3-1 and TRBJ2-3; D gene ambiguous. V lost 0 bases and J 5 bases, leaving 12 bases between the germline ends. The CDR3 contains 15 residues. Germline assignment: CDR1 LGHDT and CDR2 YNNKEL (reference sequence).

The chain has TRBV5-1 and TRBJ1-4; D not certain. The CDR3 length is 13 residues. V lost 4 bases and J lost 5, with 9 bases in between. Germline-derived CDR1 and CDR2 are SGHRS and YFSETQ. CDR3 bases: TGCGCCAGCAGCGCCGGGGTAAATGAAAAACTGTTTTTT. Protein sequence: CASSAGVNEKLFF. The variable domain in full, with the rest retrieved from reference TRBV5-1 and TRBJ1-4, is KAGVTQTPRYLIKTRGQQVTLSCSPISGHRSVSWYQQTPGQGLQFLFEYFSETQRNKGNFPGRFSGRQFSNSRSEMNVSTLELGDSALYLCASSAGVNEKLFFGSGTQLSVL.

This clonotype was counted a few times. At one end, the junction sequence differs from germline, possibly due to a read error. The V gene is TRBV4-1, the J gene TRBJ2-1, with 7 bases that match TRBD2. CDR1 is MGHRA, CDR2 YSYEKL, per germline. The CDR3 consists of 16 residues. The CDR3 bases are TGTGCCAGCAGCCAAGTCGGACTAGTACCCTACAATGAGCAGTTCTTC. It encodes CASSQVGLVPYNEQFF.

The sample holds many counts of this clonotype. The chain recombines TRBV12-3 or TRBV12-4 with TRBJ2-7; D ambiguous. Trimming removed 3 bases at V and 3 bases at J, with 15 bases between. This CDR3 has 15 amino acids. The CDR3 loop is CASSFANPPYYEQYF. The CDR3 DNA is TGTGCCAGCAGTTTCGCCAACCCACCTTACTACGAGCAGTACTTC.

At least ten counts were recorded for this clonotype. This chain uses TRBV28 with TRBJ1-1, with unresolved D. V was cut by 2 bases and J by 5 bases, with 12 bases left in between. CDR1 is MDHEN, CDR2 SYDVKM, per germline. The CDR3 has 14 amino acids. The CDR3 DNA reads TGTGCCAGCAGTTTAGGTGTGGGAGGAACTGAAGCTTTCTTT. Translated, it gives CASSLGVGGTEAFF.

This clonotype appeared a few times. The chain uses TRBV4-3 and TRBJ2-1; D gene uncertain. This CDR3 spans 14 amino acids. The V gene's germline CDR1 is LGHNA and CDR2 YSLEER. V was pared by 2 bases and J by 5 bases, with 10 bases between. The CDR3 protein is CASSQFAVNNEQFF. The CDR3 DNA sequence: TGCGCCAGCAGCCAATTTGCGGTGAACAATGAGCAGTTCTTC.

The rearrangement links TRBV5-5 to TRBJ1-5; 8 bases fit TRBD1. With 5 bases clipped from V and 5 bases from J, the junction kept 9 bases outside the gene matches. The CDR3 consists of 15 residues. From germline, CDR1 is SGHKS and CDR2 YYEKEE (reference sequence). This CDR3 is CASRPGRGLDQPQHF. The CDR3 coding sequence is TGTGCCAGCAGGCCGGGCAGGGGGCTCGATCAGCCCCAGCATTTT.

As regards this clonotype: A much larger clonotype is one base distant, so this may be a read error. The chain has TRBV7-2 and TRBJ1-2, with D perhaps TRBD1 (5 bases). CDR3 size: 14 residues. Germline V CDR1 and CDR2: SGHTA, FQGNSA. The CDR3 spells CASSLYQGGYCYTF. In nucleotides, the CDR3 is TGTGCCAGCAGCTTATATCAGGGAGGCTATTGCTACACCTTC.

This rearrangement joins TRBV2 to TRBJ1-1; D is undetermined. V lost 1 base to trimming and J lost 7 bases, with 10 bases between them. Germline lookup yields CDR1 SNHLY and CDR2 FYNNEI. CDR3 length: 13 residues. The chain's CDR3 is CASSEVVHHEAFF. The CDR3 DNA follows: TGTGCCAGCAGTGAAGTGGTACACCATGAAGCTTTCTTT.

This clonotype was seen only once. This chain joins TRBV6-1 and TRBJ2-2; either TRBD1 or TRBD2 may fit D (5 bases each). This CDR3 spans 14 amino acids. Trimming removed 10 bases at V and 1 base at J, with 13 bases between. Germline V lookup: CDR1 MNHNS, CDR2 SASEGT. The CDR3 loop reads CAITSGQNTGELFF. CDR3 DNA: TGTGCCATCACATCGGGGCAGAACACCGGGGAGCTGTTTTTT.

The J gene is TRBJ2-1, the V gene TRBV6-5; TRBD2 aligns across 11 bases. The germline V gene encodes CDR1 MNHEY and CDR2 SVGAGI. This CDR3 comprises 15 residues. Losses at the gene ends were 6 bases for V and 9 bases for J; bases not matched to a gene: 10. The CDR3 spells CASSSLAGGRGEQFF. CDR3 DNA sequence: TGTGCCAGCAGCTCCCTAGCGGGGGGCCGGGGTGAGCAGTTCTTC.

On this clonotype: A much larger clone sits a single nucleotide away, making a read error possible. It is likely a read error, because the conserved phenylalanine at the end of the CDR3 is missing. In nucleotides, the CDR3 is TGTGCCAGCAGCATTTCAGGGGGCGGGGAGACCCAGTACTTA. This sequence encodes CASSISGGGETQYL. The V and J genes are TRBV7-9 and TRBJ2-5; 8 nucleotides line up with TRBD1. V dropped 5 bases and J dropped 5; count of bases not matched to a gene: 7. Germline assignment: CDR1 SEHNR and CDR2 FQNEAQ (reference sequence). CDR3 length: 14 residues.

In this sample, this clonotype turned up once. This chain connects TRBV7-3 to TRBJ2-1, with 8 bases that match TRBD2. The CDR3 runs to 19 residues. Looked up from germline, CDR1 is SGHTA and CDR2 is FQGTGA. J lost 7 bases, V lost 3 bases, and 20 bases had no gene match. The CDR3 sequence is CASSFPGRVLAEHKNEQFF. The CDR3 DNA follows: TGTGCCAGCAGCTTTCCGGGACGCGTACTAGCGGAACACAAGAATGAGCAGTTCTTC.

This clonotype was detected many times. The CDR3 region is CASSFLDTNNEQFF. The CDR3 bases are TGTGCCAGCAGCTTCTTGGATACAAACAATGAGCAGTTCTTC. This chain links TRBV7-9 with TRBJ2-1; D is uncertain. Deletions cut 3 bases from V and 5 bases from J, with 11 bases between. Germline values: CDR1 SEHNR, CDR2 FQNEAQ (reference sequence). This CDR3 has 14 residues.

This clonotype showed up many times. The gene calls are TRBV7-2 and TRBJ2-5; D may be TRBD1 (6 bases). V was pared by 0 bases and J by 4 bases, with 9 bases between. This CDR3 contains 14 residues. Germline CDR1 is SGHTA and CDR2 is FQGNSA. Here the CDR3 reads CASSLAGRGETQYF. The CDR3 DNA sequence: TGTGCCAGCAGCTTAGCGGGCAGGGGAGAGACCCAGTACTTC.

The rearrangement joins TRBV20-1 to TRBJ2-3, with D maybe TRBD1 (5 bases). CDR3 length: 13 amino acids. V was shortened by 2 bases and J by 2 bases, with 8 bases between the two germline ends. CDR1 DFQATT and CDR2 SNEGSKA come from the germline V gene (reference sequence). CDR3 protein: CSARLGLTDTQYF. CDR3 nucleotide sequence: TGCAGTGCTAGATTGGGGCTCACAGATACGCAGTATTTT.